The rows below give T cell receptor beta chains drawn from one sample of a study of shared clonotypes between healthy human individuals. This table comes from immunoSEQ multiplex PCR, and its TCRdb copy is limited to in-frame clones, with some not included. The sample lists roughly 1,500,000 clones; 98% were seen once. Specimen: naive CD4+ T cells sorted from blood. The receptor set was obtained from a man aged 25 to 45 in good health. The CDR3 runs from the conserved cysteine through the conserved F or W. A D gene is named only where the DNA matches it firmly. Not every row has a clone size; where given, it reads once, few, many or a size class.

TRBJ2-3 | TRBV29-1 | - | - | CSVEGPTQYF | TGCAGCGTTGAAGGCCCTACGCAGTATTTT
TRBJ1-5 | TRBV18 | TRBD1 | - | CASSPGTGLSNQPQHF | TGTGCCAGCTCACCGGGGACAGGGCTTAGCAATCAGCCCCAGCATTTT
TRBJ2-2 | TRBV11-2 | - | - | CASSLERLELFF | TGTGCCAGCAGCTTAGAAAGGCTGGAGCTGTTTTTT
TRBJ1-3 | TRBV6-6 | - | - | CASSWSRTSGNTIYF | TGTGCCAGCAGCTGGAGCCGGACCTCTGGAAACACCATATATTTT
TRBJ2-7 | TRBV6-1 | - | - | CASSEGRGGSYEQYF | TGTGCCAGCAGTGAAGGTCGAGGTGGCTCCTACGAGCAGTACTTC
TRBJ1-4 | TRBV11-2 | - | - | CASSRAWDEKLFF | TGTGCCAGCAGCCGCGCTTGGGATGAAAAACTGTTTTTT
TRBJ1-5 | TRBV28 | - | - | CASSFSLGWGNQPQHF | TGTGCCAGCAGTTTTTCCCTGGGATGGGGCAATCAGCCCCAGCATTTT
TRBJ1-5 | TRBV19 | - | - | CASSMWLSNQPQHF | TGTGCCAGTAGTATGTGGTTATCTAACCAGCCCCAGCATTTT
TRBJ2-3 | TRBV5-1 | TRBD2 | once | CASSDSGARTDTQYF | TGCGCCAGCAGCGATAGCGGGGCGCGCACAGATACGCAGTATTTT
TRBJ2-7 | TRBV6-5 | - | - | CASSRDSYEQYF | TGTGCCAGCAGCCGCGACAGCTACGAGCAGTACTTC
TRBJ1-5 | TRBV19 | TRBD1 | - | CASSSDRGINQPQHF | TGTGCCAGTAGTTCGGACAGGGGGATCAATCAGCCCCAGCATTTT
TRBJ2-3 | TRBV29-1 | TRBD1 | - | CSLSSSGQYTDTQYF | TGCAGCTTAAGTAGCTCGGGACAGTACACAGATACGCAGTATTTT
TRBJ2-6 | TRBV7-8 | TRBD1 | - | CASSGTAGANVLTF | TGTGCCAGCAGCGGGACAGCTGGGGCCAACGTCCTGACTTTC